One and the same sample provided the 20 T cell receptor beta chains below, sequenced in a study of blood T cell repertoires in COVID-19. TCRdb's table, derived via immunoSEQ multiplex PCR, lists solely in-frame clones and lacks some. The sample shows over 100,000 clones, 65% to 90% of them seen only once. The material sequenced was peripheral blood. These receptor sequences come from a woman aged 80 or older with active or convalescent COVID-19.

This clone was found a few times. The V call is TRBV13, the J call TRBJ2-5; 14 bases match TRBD2. With 5 bases clipped from V and 5 bases from J, the junction kept 10 bases outside the gene matches. The length of the CDR3 is 17 residues. The germline V gene encodes CDR1 PRHDT and CDR2 FYEKMQ (reference sequence). The CDR3 sequence is CASSPRTSGGPEETQYF. The CDR3 coding sequence is TGTGCCAGCAGCCCAAGGACTAGCGGGGGGCCTGAGGAGACCCAGTACTTC.

This chain uses TRBV4-2 with TRBJ2-7; 8 bases line up with TRBD2. Germline V gene data show CDR1 as LGHNA and CDR2 as YNFKEQ. CDR3 length: 17 amino acids. The ends lost 1 base at V and 2 bases at J; junction bases unmatched: 10. CDR3 region: CASSQAWAGGRTYEQYF. CDR3 nucleotides: TGTGCCAGCAGCCAAGCATGGGCGGGAGGTCGGACCTACGAGCAGTACTTC.

The DNA for the CDR3 is TGCGCCAGCAGTCCAGCGGGAGTCCAAGAGACCCAGTACTTC. Translating gives CASSPAGVQETQYF. The chain has TRBV5-1 and TRBJ2-5; 8 nucleotides line up with TRBD2. The CDR3 length is 14 residues. CDR1 SGHRS and CDR2 YFSETQ come from the germline V gene. Trimming cost V 5 bases and J 1 base; bases outside gene matches: 4.

Remarks on this clone: An end of the junction differs from the germline gene, which may be a read error. V is TRBV3-1 (or the pseudogene TRBV3-2) and J is TRBJ2-4; maybe TRBD1 (6 bases). CDR1 LGHDT and CDR2 YNNKEL come from the germline V gene (reference sequence). The length of the CDR3 is 11 residues. The CDR3 loop reads CASSQIGTPVF. CDR3 coding DNA: TGTGCCAGCAGCCAAATCGGGACACCCGTCTTC.

The rearrangement joins TRBV7-3 to TRBJ2-3; 7 bases map to TRBD2. Trimming took 5 bases from V and 9 from J; bases not matched to a gene: 11. The CDR3 extends over 14 amino acids. Germline values: CDR1 SGHTA, CDR2 FQGTGA. DNA of the CDR3: TGTGCCAGCAGCCCCGGGGGAGGGCTGGACACGCAGTATTTT. Its translation: CASSPGGGLDTQYF.

This chain joins TRBV28 and TRBJ2-1; 9 positions match TRBD2. V was clipped by 6 bases and J by 6 bases; unmatched bases: 18. This CDR3 spans 18 amino acids. Germline V gene data show CDR1 as MDHEN and CDR2 as SYDVKM. The CDR3 DNA follows: TGTGCCAGCAGCCCCTTCCGCGGGAGGGCTACCCCAACCAATGAGCAGTTCTTC. It specifies CASSPFRGRATPTNEQFF. Full variable domain (outside the CDR3, taken from reference TRBV28 and TRBJ2-1): DVKVTQSSRYLVKRTGEKVFLECVQDMDHENMFWYRQDPGLGLRLIYFSYDVKMKEKGDIPEGYSVSREKKERFSLILESASTNQTSMYLCASSPFRGRATPTNEQFFGPGTRLTVL.

The chain is built from TRBV28 and TRBJ1-2; 7 bases are shared with TRBD1. Unmatched junction bases numbered 8, after V lost 2 bases and J lost 2 bases. From germline, CDR1 is MDHEN and CDR2 SYDVKM. The CDR3 runs to 16 residues. The CDR3 bases are TGTGCCAGCAGTTTAGGGACAGACAGGGAGAACTATGGCTACACCTTC. This encodes CASSLGTDRENYGYTF.

The chain recombines TRBV12-3 or TRBV12-4 with TRBJ1-1; D is ambiguous. This CDR3 has 12 amino acids. Trimming took 7 bases from V and 4 from J, leaving 10 bases between them. The CDR3 sequence: CASMQESTEAFF. The CDR3 DNA reads as TGTGCCAGCATGCAGGAAAGCACTGAAGCTTTCTTT.

The J gene is TRBJ2-7, the V gene TRBV5-8; D is unresolved. The CDR3 totals 14 residues. Trimming stripped 1 base from V and 0 bases from J, with 8 bases between. From germline, CDR1 is SGHTS and CDR2 YDEGEE. CDR3: CASSLMGSSYEQYF. CDR3 bases: TGTGCCAGCAGCTTGATGGGCAGCTCCTACGAGCAGTACTTC.

CDR3 residues: CASNGGTSYNEQFF. CDR3 DNA: TGTGCCAGCAACGGCGGGACCTCCTACAATGAGCAGTTCTTC. The J gene is TRBJ2-1, the V gene TRBV28; possible D gene TRBD2, 6 bases. CDR1 and CDR2 from the germline V gene are MDHEN and SYDVKM. This CDR3 spans 14 amino acids. Trimming removed 7 bases at V and 0 bases at J, with 10 bases between.

The chain joins TRBV7-8 to TRBJ1-1; D is possibly TRBD1 (5 bases). Germline values: CDR1 SGHVS, CDR2 FQNEAQ. Trimming removed 8 bases from V and 7 bases from J, with 17 bases in between. The CDR3 runs to 13 residues. As DNA, the CDR3 is TGTGCCAGCGGGGCAAGGGGATTGGGTGAAGCTTTCTTT. It is translated as CASGARGLGEAFF.

A single count supports this clone. The genes are TRBV5-8 and TRBJ2-5; 9 bases map to TRBD2. The germline gives CDR1 SGHTS, CDR2 YDEGEE. V dropped 0 bases and J dropped 4; count of bases not matched to a gene: 10. The CDR3 is 17 amino acids. In DNA form, the CDR3 reads TGTGCCAGCAGCTTGGGGGCTAGCGGGGCGATGGGAGAGACCCAGTACTTC. Amino acids: CASSLGASGAMGETQYF.

This clone appeared a single time. The chain joins TRBV5-1 to TRBJ2-7; TRBD1 matches at 9 bases. The junction had 4 bases not matched to a gene; V was cut back by 4 bases and J by 5 bases. The CDR3 has 13 residues. CDR1 is SGHRS and CDR2 is YFSETQ in the germline V gene. As DNA, the CDR3 is TGCGCCAGCAGCGGTAGACAGGGGGACGAGCAGTACTTC. Protein product: CASSGRQGDEQYF.

The rearrangement joins TRBV5-1 to TRBJ1-6; 8 nucleotides line up with TRBD1. Germline V gene sequence: CDR1 SGHRS, CDR2 YFSETQ. The length of the CDR3 is 17 residues. Trimming cost V 0 bases and J 7 bases; bases outside gene matches: 9. DNA of the CDR3: TGCGCCAGCAGCTTGGCGACAGGGGCGGGCGGAAATTCACCCCTCCACTTT. Its translation is CASSLATGAGGNSPLHF.

V gene TRBV10-3 combines with J gene TRBJ2-1, with TRBD2 matching over 7 bases. CDR1 is ENHRY, CDR2 SYGVKD, per germline. The CDR3 runs 15 residues. J was trimmed by 4 bases and V by 4 bases; bases with no gene match: 7. The CDR3: CAISGGTNPYNEQFF. The CDR3 DNA sequence: TGTGCCATCAGTGGGGGGACTAATCCATACAATGAGCAGTTCTTC.

This clone appeared a single time. J is TRBJ1-6 and V is TRBV7-9; TRBD1 is a possible D gene (6 bases). This CDR3 region has 16 residues. The ends were cut back, 2 bases at V and 7 bases at J, with 15 bases in the middle. CDR1 is SEHNR, CDR2 FQNEAQ, per germline (reference sequence). CDR3 region: CASSLWGGDRNSPLHF. CDR3 sequence (DNA): TGTGCCAGCAGCTTATGGGGGGGCGACAGGAATTCACCCCTCCACTTT.

The chain has TRBV15 and TRBJ2-2, with TRBD2 as a possible D gene (5 bases). There are 16 residues in the CDR3. Germline-derived CDR1 and CDR2 are LNHNV and YYDKDF (reference sequence). The V and J ends lost 0 bases and 4 bases respectively, with 12 bases between them. CDR3 coding DNA: TGTGCCACCAGCAGAGATACCCTAGGGAGCACCGGGGAGCTGTTTTTT. This translates into CATSRDTLGSTGELFF.

This clone came up many times. The V and J genes are TRBV2 and TRBJ2-1; the match to TRBD1 covers 12 bases. The V gene end was trimmed by 6 bases and the J gene end by 9 bases; junction bases not matched to a gene: 12. Germline loops: CDR1 SNHLY, CDR2 FYNNEI. This CDR3 comprises 16 residues. CDR3 DNA: TGTGCCAGCAGGGTCTCCGGGACAGGGGGCGTCATTGAGCAGTTCTTC. It specifies CASRVSGTGGVIEQFF.

CDR3 amino acids: CASRSGTTNEKLFF. Here the CDR3 DNA reads TGTGCCAGCAGGTCAGGGACAACTAATGAAAAACTGTTTTTT. The chain recombines TRBV3-1 (or the pseudogene TRBV3-2) with TRBJ1-4; D possibly corresponds to TRBD1 (5 bases). The CDR3 totals 14 residues. The V gene's germline CDR1 is LGHDT and CDR2 YNNKEL (reference sequence). Trimming left V 6 bases short and J 0 bases short, with 8 bases between.

The chain has TRBV6-5 and TRBJ1-5, with D perhaps matching TRBD1 (6 bases). The germline V gene encodes CDR1 MNHEY and CDR2 SVGAGI. V lost 7 bases to trimming and J lost 2 bases, with 15 bases between them. This CDR3 is 15 amino acids long. The CDR3 spells CASTSGGRGNQPQHF. The CDR3 region has the DNA TGTGCCAGCACATCGGGGGGCCGGGGCAATCAGCCCCAGCATTTT.